This passage covers 27 T cell receptor beta chains from one sample sequenced in a study of OX40 agonist ivuxolimab in advanced cancers. Clones were sequenced by immunoSEQ multiplex PCR, and TCRdb holds only the in-frame ones, with some missing. The sample comprises tens of thousands of clones, around four fifths of which are singletons, and more than 20% rests with the top ten. This sample comprised CD4+ or CD8+ T cells sorted from blood, obtained in a trial of the OX40 agonist ivuxolimab. Receptors originate from an adult with an advanced solid tumor such as melanoma, head and neck, liver or kidney cancer.

The J gene is TRBJ2-7, the V gene TRBV6-6; no clear D gene. This CDR3 has 11 residues. V lost 5 bases to trimming and J lost 4 bases, with 6 bases between them. Germline V gives CDR1 MNHNY, CDR2 SVGAGI (reference sequence). The chain's CDR3 is CASSPSYEQYF. CDR3 nucleotide sequence: TGTGCCAGCAGTCCTTCTTACGAGCAGTACTTC.

The chain joins TRBV6-6 to TRBJ2-5; D might be TRBD1 (6 bases). There are 15 residues in the CDR3. V was pared by 0 bases and J by 1 base, with 9 bases between. Germline V gives CDR1 MNHNY, CDR2 SVGAGI (reference sequence). The CDR3 reads CASSYSPRGQETQYF. The CDR3 region has the DNA TGTGCCAGCAGTTACTCCCCCAGGGGCCAAGAGACCCAGTACTTC.

V and J are TRBV6-5 and TRBJ2-5; D uncertain. Germline V gene sequence: CDR1 MNHEY, CDR2 SVGAGI. V shed 0 bases and J shed 5 bases, with 7 bases lying between them. This CDR3 has 13 amino acids. The DNA for the CDR3 is TGTGCCAGCAGTTACTCGTTCGGGGAGACCCAGTACTTC. Translation: CASSYSFGETQYF.

The V and J genes are TRBV6-6 and TRBJ1-1, with D possibly matching TRBD1 (6 bases). V lost 4 bases and J lost 7, with 13 bases in between. CDR1 is MNHNY, CDR2 SVGAGI, per germline (reference sequence). The CDR3 covers 13 residues. CDR3 sequence reads: CASSSGHDHEAFF. The CDR3 nucleotides are TGTGCCAGCAGTTCGGGACACGATCATGAAGCTTTCTTT.

The genes are TRBV5-1 and TRBJ2-7; D unclear. CDR1 and CDR2 (germline): SGHRS, YFSETQ. This CDR3 is 13 amino acids long. Trimming cost V 0 bases and J 7 bases, with 11 bases left between them. CDR3 coding DNA: TGCGCCAGCAGCTTGGGAAGTGCGTATGAGCAGTACTTC. Residues: CASSLGSAYEQYF.

This chain connects TRBV10-3 to TRBJ2-7; D is possibly TRBD1 or TRBD2 (5 bases each). CDR1 and CDR2 (germline): ENHRY, SYGVKD. CDR3 length equals 12 residues. Trimming removed 8 bases from V and 2 bases from J, with 10 bases in between. DNA of the CDR3: TGTGCCATCCGGGACGGGGCCTACGAGCAGTACTTC. It translates to CAIRDGAYEQYF.

The chain links TRBV28 to TRBJ2-2; 7 bases match TRBD1. Trimming took 3 bases from V and 4 from J; bases not matched to a gene: 8. CDR1 is MDHEN and CDR2 is SYDVKM in the germline V gene. The CDR3 is 16 residues long. CDR3 coding DNA: TGTGCCAGCAGTTTTGCCGACAGGGAAATCACCGGGGAGCTGTTTTTT. It encodes CASSFADREITGELFF.

This clone has only one observation. The chain recombines TRBV19 with TRBJ2-1; D possibly corresponds to TRBD2 (5 bases). V was cut by 10 bases and J by 7 bases, with 17 bases left in between. Germline CDR1 reads LNHDA; CDR2 reads SQIVND (reference sequence). CDR3 length: 13 amino acids. The DNA of the CDR3 is TGTGCCACCGTGCAGTCGGGCGGGAATGAGCAGTTCTTC. It is translated as CATVQSGGNEQFF.

The chain couples TRBV5-6 to TRBJ2-7; possible D gene TRBD2, 6 bases. Germline V gene sequence: CDR1 SGHDT, CDR2 YYEEEE. V was pared by 6 bases and J by 1 base, with 8 bases between. The CDR3 contains 12 residues. The CDR3 is CASKEGSYEQYF. DNA for the CDR3: TGTGCCAGCAAGGAGGGGTCCTACGAGCAGTACTTC. Full variable domain (rest looked up from reference TRBV5-6 and TRBJ2-7): DAGVTQSPTHLIKTRGQQVTLRCSPKSGHDTVSWYQQALGQGPQFIFQYYEEEERQRGNFPDRFSGHQFPNYSSELNVNALLLGDSALYLCASKEGSYEQYFGPGTRLTVT.

The chain is built from TRBV11-2 and TRBJ2-7; D is ambiguous. V shed 1 base and J shed 0 bases, with 4 bases lying between them. Germline V lookup: CDR1 SGHAT, CDR2 FQNNGV. The CDR3 extends over 13 amino acids. The CDR3 nucleotides are TGTGCCAGCAGCTTAGGGAGCTCCTACGAGCAGTACTTC. Its protein product is CASSLGSSYEQYF.

The genes are TRBV7-8 and TRBJ1-2; D remains ambiguous. Trimming took off 1 base at V and 4 bases at J, with 7 bases between the two ends. The CDR3 loop spans 13 amino acids. Germline CDR1 SGHVS, CDR2 FQNEAQ. The DNA for the CDR3 is TGTGCCAGCAGCTTAGGTGGCCGCTATGGCTACACCTTC. Amino acids: CASSLGGRYGYTF.

This clone was counted a single time. The chain joins TRBV28 to TRBJ2-7; D ambiguous. The CDR3 has 11 residues. V lost 10 bases, J lost 3 bases, and 10 bases lay in between. Germline assignment: CDR1 MDHEN and CDR2 SYDVKM. The CDR3 region is CATRSSYEQYF. The CDR3 bases are TGTGCCACCCGGAGCAGCTACGAGCAGTACTTC. Together with reference TRBV28 and TRBJ2-7, the CDR3 gives the full variable domain: DVKVTQSSRYLVKRTGEKVFLECVQDMDHENMFWYRQDPGLGLRLIYFSYDVKMKEKGDIPEGYSVSREKKERFSLILESASTNQTSMYLCATRSSYEQYFGPGTRLTVT.

The V gene is TRBV7-9, the J gene TRBJ2-7, with 8 positions matching TRBD1. V dropped 1 base and J dropped 4; count of bases not matched to a gene: 9. This CDR3 is built from 16 residues. CDR1 is SEHNR, CDR2 FQNEAQ, per germline (reference sequence). CDR3: CASSLDGRQGWYEQYF. The CDR3 coding sequence is TGTGCCAGCAGCTTAGATGGGAGACAGGGGTGGTACGAGCAGTACTTC.

The CDR3 here is CASSLGGSDYEQYF. As DNA, the CDR3 is TGTGCCAGCAGCTTGGGAGGGAGTGATTACGAGCAGTACTTC. The chain employs TRBV5-6 and TRBJ2-5; maybe TRBD2 (5 bases). The end of the DNA aligns better with TRBJ2-7, so the J call may be wrong. CDR3 length: 14 residues. The germline CDR1 and CDR2 sequences are SGHDT and YYEEEE.

The rearrangement uses TRBV2 and TRBJ2-7, with 8 bases matching TRBD2. Germline trimming cut 1 base from V and 6 bases from J; bases unmatched to any gene: 8. Germline lookup yields CDR1 SNHLY and CDR2 FYNNEI. The CDR3 length is 15 residues. For the CDR3, the DNA is TGTGCCAGCAGTGAAGTTGTAGCGGGGAGGGGCGAGCAGTACTTC. This encodes CASSEVVAGRGEQYF.

The chain combines TRBV23-1 with TRBJ1-1, with D perhaps TRBD1 (5 bases). TRBV23-1 is an ORF, and what it does is uncertain. V lost 4 bases to trimming and J lost 7 bases, with 16 bases between them. The CDR3 contains 14 residues. The CDR3 reads CASSPPGQGIEAFF. In nucleotides, the CDR3 is TGCGCCAGCAGTCCCCCGGGGCAGGGCATTGAAGCTTTCTTT.

CDR3 sequence reads: CATSRIRPDTQYF. CDR3 in DNA: TGTGCCACCAGCAGGATTCGTCCAGATACGCAGTATTTT. V is TRBV15 and J is TRBJ2-3; D ambiguous. The CDR3 length is 13 residues. V gave up 3 bases and J gave up 4 bases, with 8 bases separating them. In germline, CDR1 is LNHNV, CDR2 YYDKDF (reference sequence).

The chain combines TRBV6-1 with TRBJ1-1, with D unresolved. Germline assignment: CDR1 MNHNS and CDR2 SASEGT. The CDR3 extends over 12 amino acids. The V end lost 6 bases, the J end lost 6 bases, and 11 bases lay between the germline ends. The CDR3 loop reads CASSLEGAEAFF. CDR3 nucleotides: TGTGCCAGCAGCTTGGAAGGTGCTGAAGCTTTCTTT.

The rearrangement links TRBV19 to TRBJ2-2; 8 nucleotides match TRBD1. Germline CDR1 reads LNHDA; CDR2 reads SQIVND (reference sequence). With 7 bases clipped from V and 7 bases from J, the junction kept 5 bases outside the gene matches. This CDR3 is 13 amino acids long. The chain's CDR3 is CASTRTGNGELFF. For the CDR3, the DNA is TGTGCCAGTACCCGGACAGGGAACGGGGAGCTGTTTTTT.

This rearrangement joins TRBV10-3 to TRBJ2-7; a possible D gene is TRBD2 (5 bases). The CDR3 is made up of 13 amino acids. Germline CDR1 ENHRY, CDR2 SYGVKD. Between the trimmed V and J ends, which lost 7 bases and 0 bases, there was a span of 10 bases. CDR3 sequence reads: CAITGDTSYEQYF. The DNA for the CDR3 is TGTGCCATCACCGGGGATACCTCCTACGAGCAGTACTTC.

CDR3 DNA sequence: TGCGCCAGCAGCCAAGATTGGGGCAATCAGCCCCAGCATTTT. This sequence encodes CASSQDWGNQPQHF. V and J are TRBV4-3 and TRBJ1-5; D is undetermined. V lost 0 bases to trimming and J lost 2 bases, with 5 bases between them. CDR1 LGHNA and CDR2 YSLEER come from the germline V gene. CDR3 length equals 14 residues.

V gene TRBV6-6 combines with J gene TRBJ2-7; 7 bases map to TRBD2. V was clipped by 11 bases and J by 7 bases; unmatched bases: 11. The CDR3 is 12 amino acids. Per germline, CDR1 MNHNY and CDR2 SVGAGI (reference sequence). The CDR3 DNA sequence: TGTGCCTCCACATACGGGGGGTGGGAGCAGTACTTC. This sequence encodes CASTYGGWEQYF.

This clone was found once. The V and J genes are TRBV4-1 and TRBJ1-1; 9 bases agree with TRBD1. With V trimmed by 4 bases and J by 6 bases, 9 bases remained unmatched. The germline V gene encodes CDR1 MGHRA and CDR2 YSYEKL. This CDR3 has 15 amino acids. Here the CDR3 reads CASSPLTGGRAEAFF. The CDR3 nucleotides read TGCGCCAGCAGCCCCTTGACAGGGGGTCGTGCTGAAGCTTTCTTT.

The V and J genes are TRBV19 and TRBJ1-5, with TRBD1 as a possible D gene (5 bases). Germline values: CDR1 LNHDA, CDR2 SQIVND (reference sequence). This CDR3 spans 15 amino acids. V gave up 5 bases and J gave up 1 base, with 12 bases separating them. This chain's CDR3 is CASSPRDGSNQPQHF. CDR3 DNA sequence: TGTGCCAGTAGTCCCCGGGACGGGAGCAATCAGCCCCAGCATTTT.

This clone was detected only once. The rearrangement joins TRBV5-1 to TRBJ2-3, with 9 bases fitting TRBD1. Germline V lookup: CDR1 SGHRS, CDR2 YFSETQ. V dropped 3 bases and J dropped 13; count of bases not matched to a gene: 9. This CDR3 has 13 amino acids. CDR3 sequence reads: CASSSTGQGIKYF. DNA for the CDR3: TGCGCCAGCAGCTCAACCGGACAGGGGATAAAGTATTTT. The variable domain in full, completed from reference TRBV5-1 and TRBJ2-3, reads KAGVTQTPRYLIKTRGQQVTLSCSPISGHRSVSWYQQTPGQGLQFLFEYFSETQRNKGNFPGRFSGRQFSNSRSEMNVSTLELGDSALYLCASSSTGQGIKYFGPGTRLTVL.

The rearrangement links TRBV10-3 to TRBJ1-5; 9 nucleotides agree with TRBD1. This CDR3 comprises 17 residues. CDR1 and CDR2 (germline): ENHRY, SYGVKD. J gave up 1 base and V 5 bases, and 9 bases lay outside the gene matches. The CDR3, as DNA: TGTGCCATCAGTCCTGACCCCGGACAGGGGAGCAATCAGCCCCAGCATTTT. Translation gives CAISPDPGQGSNQPQHF.

CDR3 in amino acids: CASRDRGQDQETQYF. Here the CDR3 DNA reads TGTGCCAGCCGGGACAGGGGGCAAGACCAAGAGACCCAGTACTTC. The genes are TRBV6-5 and TRBJ2-5, with 12 bases lining up with TRBD1. The CDR3 runs 15 residues. Looked up from germline, CDR1 is MNHEY and CDR2 is SVGAGI. The V and J ends lost 8 bases and 0 bases, in that order; junction bases with no gene match: 4.